This TCR beta chain originates from a study of blood T cell repertoires in COVID-19. The wider study: The origin of the acute and convalescent COVID-19 samples was the United States, Italy and Spain. The analysed material was cDNA or gDNA that came from T cells, B-cell-depleted T cells, or PBMCs.

The CDR3 totals 14 residues. Germline V lookup: CDR1 SEHNR, CDR2 FQNEAQ (reference sequence). The V gene end was trimmed by 5 bases and the J gene end by 0 bases; junction bases not matched to a gene: 2. Original data processing: Reference gene primer amplification yielded estimated nucleated cell counts. Sequenced by immunoSEQ multiplex PCR; TCRdb stores in-frame clones only, minus some. Clone size and the V and J calls come from that table; the DNA yielded D and trimming. The sample holds under 200,000 clones, roughly 73% seen once. This receptor was identified in a man between 65 and 85 years old with acute or convalescent COVID-19. The chain joins TRBV7-9 to TRBJ2-5; the match to TRBD1 covers 8 bases. Sequencing used peripheral blood. CDR3 in amino acids: CASSPTGDQETQYF. CDR3 sequence (DNA): TGTGCCAGCAGCCCGACAGGGGACCAAGAGACCCAGTACTTC.